The clone carrying this T cell receptor (beta chain) was found a few times. CDR1 GTSNPN and CDR2 SVGIG come from the germline V gene (reference sequence). V gave up 2 bases and J gave up 6 bases, with 14 bases separating them. This CDR3 comprises 14 residues. The data derive from a study of patients and donors after allogeneic stem cell transplantation. TCRdb reprocessed the RT-PCR reads via MiXCR and lists one record per CDR3 protein. The sample contains about 960,000 distinct CDR3 sequences, over 15% of which appear only once. The TCR sequence derives from a human donor who was either an allogeneic HSCT recipient or a stem cell or donor lymphocyte infusion donor (not recorded which). It is not recorded whose cells these are; they may come from a transplant donor. V usage is TRBV30 and J usage is TRBJ1-5; tentatively, D is TRBD1 (5 bases). Sequencing input: blood, either unsorted or a sorted T cell fraction (not recorded which). The CDR3 DNA reads as TGTGCCTGGAGTATACCTTGGGGCCGTCAGCCCCAGCATTTT. It is translated as CAWSIPWGRQPQHF.